Detailed here is one TCR beta chain. The target antigen is unknown. The data stem from a study of shared clonotypes between healthy human individuals. Regarding the study as a whole: Only blood underwent sampling, and tissue repertoires likely differ.

Germline V gives CDR1 LNHDA, CDR2 SQIVND (reference sequence). Trimming stripped 0 bases from V and 3 bases from J, with 14 bases between. This CDR3 region has 16 residues. The sequencing of unsorted PBMC DNA took place on ten immunoSEQ deep assay plates. Sequencing used immunoSEQ multiplex PCR; TCRdb keeps in-frame clones, though not all of them. The table includes hundreds of thousands of clones, around 78% detected once. This sequence joins TRBV19 and TRBJ2-5, with a weak D call TRBD2 (5 bases). The source is a woman in her thirties or forties in good health. Some clones in this sample may be carry-over from other donors' samples. The sequenced material came from PBMCs. The CDR3 bases are TGTGCCAGTAGTATAGATAGCGCGTTGGCAGAAGAGACCCAGTACTTC. It translates to CASSIDSALAEETQYF.